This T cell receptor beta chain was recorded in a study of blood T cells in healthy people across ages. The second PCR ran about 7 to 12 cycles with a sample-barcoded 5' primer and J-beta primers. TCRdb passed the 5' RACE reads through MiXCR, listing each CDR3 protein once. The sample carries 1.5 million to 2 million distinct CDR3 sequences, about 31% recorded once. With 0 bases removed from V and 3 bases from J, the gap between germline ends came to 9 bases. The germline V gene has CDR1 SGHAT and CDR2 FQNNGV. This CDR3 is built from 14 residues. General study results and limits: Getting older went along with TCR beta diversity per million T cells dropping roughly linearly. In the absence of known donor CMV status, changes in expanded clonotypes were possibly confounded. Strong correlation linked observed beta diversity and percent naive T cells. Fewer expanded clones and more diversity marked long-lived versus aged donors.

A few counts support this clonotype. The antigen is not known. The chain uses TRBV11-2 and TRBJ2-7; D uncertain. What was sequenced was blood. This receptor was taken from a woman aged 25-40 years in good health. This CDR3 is CASSLEGDNYEQYF. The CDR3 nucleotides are TGTGCCAGCAGCTTAGAAGGTGACAACTACGAGCAGTACTTC.